The rows below give T cell receptor beta chains drawn from one sample of a study of cytomegalovirus exposure and HLA in healthy donors. Clones were sequenced by immunoSEQ multiplex PCR, and TCRdb holds only the in-frame ones, with some missing. The repertoire holds 130,000 to 150,000 clones, with around 77% as singletons. Sequenced sample: PBMCs. The origin of the receptors is a man aged 30-40 years in good health and CMV-seronegative. Both conserved end residues are part of each CDR3. The D gene is left open where the match is weak. Clone sizes are given selectively: once, few, many, or a class where the clone is expanded.

size	D	J	V	CDR3	DNA
few	TRBD1	TRBJ2-3	TRBV18	CASSPPKGTGGLDTQYF	TGTGCCAGCTCACCACCCAAAGGGACAGGGGGTCTAGATACGCAGTATTTT
NA	NA	TRBJ1-4	TRBV6-1	CASSLTGLNEKLFF	TGTGCCAGCAGCCTGACAGGTCTTAATGAAAAACTGTTTTTT
NA	NA	TRBJ1-5	TRBV28	CASSHGGPYSNQPQHF	TGTGCCAGCAGTCACGGGGGGCCATATAGCAATCAGCCCCAGCATTTT
NA	TRBD2	TRBJ2-5	TRBV6-1	CASNRLAGSQETQYF	TGTGCCAGCAACCGACTAGCGGGAAGCCAAGAGACCCAGTACTTC
once	TRBD1	TRBJ1-6	TRBV28	CASSFLGQGYSPLHF	TGTGCCAGCAGTTTCTTGGGACAGGGGTATTCACCCCTCCACTTT
few	NA	TRBJ2-7	TRBV12-5	CASGLVLYEQYF	TGTGCTAGTGGTTTGGTCCTCTACGAGCAGTACTTC
NA	NA	TRBJ2-7	TRBV4-1	CASSQDRLVGEQYF	TGCGCCAGCAGCCAAGATAGGCTAGTAGGTGAGCAGTACTTC
few	NA	TRBJ1-2	TRBV7-9	CASQLLQGNYGYTF	TGTGCCAGCCAATTACTCCAGGGGAACTATGGCTACACCTTC
NA	NA	TRBJ2-1	TRBV6-5	CASGRGYNEQFF	TGTGCCAGCGGCCGCGGGTATAATGAGCAGTTCTTC
NA	TRBD2	TRBJ2-2	TRBV5-1	CASSRIAGHRNTGELFF	TGCGCCAGCAGCCGAATAGCGGGACATCGGAACACCGGGGAGCTGTTTTTT
NA	NA	TRBJ1-1	TRBV28	CASRRRTGTREAFF	TGTGCCAGCAGGCGAAGAACAGGGACGAGGGAAGCTTTCTTT
NA	NA	TRBJ1-1	TRBV7-6	CASSLTVRNTEAFF	TGTGCCAGCAGCCTGACAGTCAGGAACACTGAAGCTTTCTTT
NA	TRBD1	TRBJ1-2	TRBV29-1	CSVEARGLRGYTF	TGCAGCGTTGAAGCCAGGGGGTTACGTGGCTACACCTTC
NA	TRBD2	TRBJ2-5	TRBV27	CASSLSPQVGGGTQETQYF	TGTGCCAGCAGTCTCTCTCCCCAGGTGGGCGGGGGGACACAAGAGACCCAGTACTTC
NA	NA	TRBJ2-3	TRBV7-9	CASSPEMRERPTDTQYF	TGTGCCAGCAGCCCAGAAATGAGGGAGCGGCCCACAGATACGCAGTATTTT
once	NA	TRBJ1-5	TRBV6-4	CASSVPRGNQPQHF	TGTGCCAGCAGTGTCCCGCGGGGGAATCAGCCCCAGCATTTT
NA	NA	TRBJ1-2	TRBV6-6	CASVPSGQYGYTF	TGTGCCAGCGTCCCGTCCGGACAGTATGGCTACACCTTC
NA	TRBD1	TRBJ1-6	TRBV5-6	CASSVRDRGSPLHF	TGTGCCAGCAGCGTCCGGGACAGGGGATCACCCCTCCACTTT
NA	TRBD2	TRBJ2-3	TRBV4-2	CASSPAVSGRSTDTQYF	TGTGCCAGCAGCCCGGCGGTTAGCGGGAGGTCCACAGATACGCAGTATTTT
NA	NA	TRBJ1-5	TRBV5-1	CASSSDSDQPQHF	TGCGCCAGCAGCTCGGACAGTGATCAGCCCCAGCATTTT
NA	TRBD2	TRBJ2-1	TRBV5-1	CASSRGGNNEQFF	TGCGCCAGCAGCCGGGGGGGAAATAATGAGCAGTTCTTC
NA	TRBD2	TRBJ2-3	TRBV7-9	CASSNPGLAGGGTDTQYF	TGTGCCAGCAGCAACCCGGGACTAGCGGGGGGAGGCACAGATACGCAGTATTTT
NA	NA	TRBJ2-5	TRBV21-1	CASSILGSGGKETQYF	TGTGCCAGCAGCATTCTCGGATCAGGGGGCAAGGAGACCCAGTACTTC
NA	NA	TRBJ2-3	TRBV20-1	CSAGRRDTQYF	TGCAGTGCTGGTCGGAGGGATACGCAGTATTTT
once	NA	TRBJ1-5	TRBV5-6	CASSLGGRINQPQNF	TGTGCCAGCAGCTTGGGGGGCAGGATCAATCAGCCCCAGAATTTT
NA	TRBD1	TRBJ2-7	TRBV6-5	CASNTGQAPYEQYF	TGTGCCAGCAACACGGGACAGGCACCTTACGAGCAGTACTTC
NA	TRBD1	TRBJ2-2	TRBV2	CASSRTGGAGELFF	TGTGCCAGCAGTCGGACAGGGGGCGCCGGGGAGCTGTTTTTT
NA	TRBD1	TRBJ2-7	TRBV5-6	CASSRRGQGRDEQYF	TGTGCCAGCAGCCGCCGGGGACAGGGGAGAGATGAGCAGTACTTC
once	TRBD1	TRBJ1-1	TRBV7-9	CASSLLGQETMNTEAFF	TGTGCCAGCAGCCTCCTAGGACAGGAGACCATGAACACTGAAGCTTTCTTT
NA	TRBD2	TRBJ2-7	TRBV7-9	CASSLNAGVGYEQYF	TGTGCCAGCAGCTTAAACGCGGGAGTGGGGTACGAGCAGTACTTC
NA	TRBD1	TRBJ1-2	TRBV6-1	CASSEAGTGGNGYTF	TGTGCCAGCAGTGAAGCTGGGACAGGGGGCAATGGCTACACCTTC
NA	NA	TRBJ1-3	TRBV4-2	CASTIRGGDLSDTIYF	TGTGCCAGCACCATAAGAGGAGGGGATCTGTCAGACACCATATATTTT
NA	NA	TRBJ1-1	TRBV5-4	CASSLVAAQRSMNTEAFF	TGTGCCAGCAGCTTGGTGGCGGCCCAGCGATCTATGAACACTGAAGCTTTCTTT
once	NA	TRBJ2-1	TRBV5-4	CASSLGSARDEQFF	TGTGCCAGCAGCTTGGGTAGCGCGCGGGATGAGCAGTTCTTC
few	NA	TRBJ2-1	TRBV6-1	CASRRSNYNEQFF	TGTGCCAGCAGACGCTCTAACTACAATGAGCAGTTCTTC
NA	TRBD1	TRBJ1-1	TRBV28	CASSLIPLPGTGVGGAFF	TGTGCCAGCAGTTTAATCCCTCTACCCGGGACAGGGGTCGGTGGAGCTTTCTTT
once	NA	TRBJ1-3	TRBV6-5	CAARDSLSGNTIYF	TGTGCCGCCCGCGACAGCCTCTCTGGAAACACCATATATTTT